Reported below is one T cell receptor (beta chain). Using the 5' RACE reads, TCRdb records one entry per CDR3 protein without DNA. Recorded for this sample: 550,000 or so distinct CDR3 sequences. The sample is drawn from a study of T cells expressing NK-cell markers. Background on the study: Repertoire data for TCR beta were derived from sorted T cells (CD3+CD56+NKG2C+, CD3+CD56+NKG2C- and CD3+CD56-NKG2C+). Eight donors were sequenced, of whom seven were HCMV-seropositive, while the remaining one was HCMV-seronegative.

Source material: blood T cells: a sorted CD56 or NKG2C T cell subset, CD4+ or CD8+ T cells, or bulk PBMC T cells (not recorded which). This sequence originates from a man in his late teens or twenties in good health.

CDR3 loop: CASTLGTSSYNEQFF. This chain connects TRBV4-2 to TRBJ2-1; the TCRdb D gene call, TRBD2, has no DNA to confirm it. CDR3 length equals 15 residues. The germline V gene encodes CDR1 LGHNA and CDR2 YNFKEQ.